The T cell receptor beta chain under discussion was sequenced for a study of CD8 T cells in Susac syndrome. Reverse transcription used roughly 0.5 to 1 ug RNA and random hexamers. TCRdb re-derived calls from the immunoSEQ multiplex PCR reads in MiXCR, one entry per CDR3 protein. The sample lists 350,000 to 550,000 distinct CDR3 sequences, around 83% occurring once. This clonotype was seen only once. V was trimmed by 3 bases and J by 5 bases, leaving 23 bases between them. Germline CDR1 and CDR2: MGHRA and YSYEKL. The CDR3 sequence is 17 residues long. This receptor was obtained from a human donor with multiple sclerosis. The genes are TRBV4-1 and TRBJ2-7; D assignment may be TRBD1 or TRBD2 (5 bases each). Sequencing used CD8+ T cells from PBMCs. Written as DNA, the CDR3 is TGCGCCAGCAGCCAGTCATCCGGGACCTATATCGGCGACGAGCAGTACTTC. Translated, it gives CASSQSSGTYIGDEQYF.